This TCR beta chain was captured by sequencing in a study of cytomegalovirus exposure and HLA in healthy donors. Donors likely had unrecorded immune exposures despite being nominally healthy when sampled. Study results and caveats: The authors considered a cluster of highly shared sequence variants likely to be a sequencing artifact.

CDR1 and CDR2 (germline): SEHNR, FQNEAQ (reference sequence). The CDR3 is 15 amino acids. With 5 bases clipped from V and 0 bases from J, the junction kept 3 bases outside the gene matches. As for this clone: No antigen is known for it.

The PCR employed 60 Vbeta primers together with 13 Jbeta primers. Authors' analysis steps: About 12 million of the about 80 million unique TCR beta chains counted in a later analysis were shared. Sequenced by immunoSEQ multiplex PCR; TCRdb stores in-frame clones only, minus some. For V, J and clone size, that table is used; D and trimming come from the DNA. The data contain fewer than 250,000 clones, roughly 80% of them singletons. The sequenced sample consisted of PBMCs. This sequence joins TRBV7-9 and TRBJ2-7; 11 bases match TRBD2. The receptor comes from a girl between 2 and 10 years old in good health and CMV-seronegative. CDR3 sequence reads: CASSPGTSGSYEQYF. DNA of the CDR3: TGTGCCAGCAGCCCAGGGACTAGCGGCTCCTACGAGCAGTACTTC. Based on the CDR3 plus reference TRBV7-9 and TRBJ2-7, the full variable domain is DTGVSQNPRHKITKRGQNVTFRCDPISEHNRLYWYRQTLGQGPEFLTYFQNEAQLEKSRLLSDRFSAERPKGSFSTLEIQRTEQGDSAMYLCASSPGTSGSYEQYFGPGTRLTVT.